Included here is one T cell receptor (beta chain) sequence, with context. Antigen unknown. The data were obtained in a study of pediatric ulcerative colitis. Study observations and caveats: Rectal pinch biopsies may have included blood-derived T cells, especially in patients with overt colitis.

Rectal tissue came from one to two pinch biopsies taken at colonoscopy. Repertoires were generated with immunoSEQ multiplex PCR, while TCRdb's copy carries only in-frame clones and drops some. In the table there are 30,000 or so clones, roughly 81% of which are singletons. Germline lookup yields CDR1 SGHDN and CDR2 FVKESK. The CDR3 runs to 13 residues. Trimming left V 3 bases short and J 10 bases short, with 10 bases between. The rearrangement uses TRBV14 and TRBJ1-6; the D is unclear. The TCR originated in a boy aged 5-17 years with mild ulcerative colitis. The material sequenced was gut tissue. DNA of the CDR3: TGTGCCAGCAGCCACAGAGCGCGCTCACCCCTCCACTTT. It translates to CASSHRARSPLHF.